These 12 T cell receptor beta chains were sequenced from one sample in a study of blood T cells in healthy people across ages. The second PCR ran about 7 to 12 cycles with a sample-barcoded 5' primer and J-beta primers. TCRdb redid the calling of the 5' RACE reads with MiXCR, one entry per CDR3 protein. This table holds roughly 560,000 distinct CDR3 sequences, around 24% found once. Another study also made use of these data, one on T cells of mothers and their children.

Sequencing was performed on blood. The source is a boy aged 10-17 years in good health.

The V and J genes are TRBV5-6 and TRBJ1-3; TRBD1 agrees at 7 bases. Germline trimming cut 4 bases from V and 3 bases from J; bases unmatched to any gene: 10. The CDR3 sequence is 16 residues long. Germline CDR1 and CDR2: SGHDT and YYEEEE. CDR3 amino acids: CASSLGAGGRGNTIYF. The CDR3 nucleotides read TGTGCCAGCAGCCTCGGGGCAGGGGGTCGTGGAAACACCATATATTTT.

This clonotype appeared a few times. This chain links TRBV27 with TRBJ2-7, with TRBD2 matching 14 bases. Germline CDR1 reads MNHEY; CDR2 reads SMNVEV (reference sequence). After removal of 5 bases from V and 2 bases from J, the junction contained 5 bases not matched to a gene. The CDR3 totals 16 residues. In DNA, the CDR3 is TGTGCCAGCAGTCCCCGGGGACTAGCGGGGGCCTACGAGCAGTACTTC. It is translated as CASSPRGLAGAYEQYF.

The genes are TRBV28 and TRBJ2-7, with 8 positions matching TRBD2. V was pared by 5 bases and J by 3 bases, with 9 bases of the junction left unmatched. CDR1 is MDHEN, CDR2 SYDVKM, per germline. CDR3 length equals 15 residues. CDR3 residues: CASSERLAGHYEQYF. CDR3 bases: TGTGCCAGCAGTGAACGGCTAGCGGGCCACTACGAGCAGTACTTC.

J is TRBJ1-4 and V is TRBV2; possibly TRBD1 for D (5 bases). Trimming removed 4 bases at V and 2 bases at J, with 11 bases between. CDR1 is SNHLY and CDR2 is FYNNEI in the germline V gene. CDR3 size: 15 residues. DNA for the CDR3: TGTGCCAGCAGTGTTCGGGCAGGGACTAATGAAAAACTGTTTTTT. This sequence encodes CASSVRAGTNEKLFF. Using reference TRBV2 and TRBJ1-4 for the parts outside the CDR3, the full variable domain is EPEVTQTPSHQVTQMGQEVILRCVPISNHLYFYWYRQILGQKVEFLVSFYNNEISEKSEIFDDQFSVERPDGSNFTLKIRSTKLEDSAMYFCASSVRAGTNEKLFFGSGTQLSVL.

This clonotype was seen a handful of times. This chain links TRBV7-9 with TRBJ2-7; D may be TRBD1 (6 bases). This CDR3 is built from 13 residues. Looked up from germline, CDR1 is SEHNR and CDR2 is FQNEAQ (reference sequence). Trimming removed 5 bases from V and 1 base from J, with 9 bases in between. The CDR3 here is CASSADSSYEQYF. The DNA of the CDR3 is TGTGCCAGCAGCGCGGACAGTTCCTACGAGCAGTACTTC.

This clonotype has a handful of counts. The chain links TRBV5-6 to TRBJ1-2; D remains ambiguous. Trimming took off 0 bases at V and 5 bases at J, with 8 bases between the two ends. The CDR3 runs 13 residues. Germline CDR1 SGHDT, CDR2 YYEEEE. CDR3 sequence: CASSLAGKYGYTF. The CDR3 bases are TGTGCCAGCAGCTTGGCGGGAAAGTATGGCTACACCTTC.

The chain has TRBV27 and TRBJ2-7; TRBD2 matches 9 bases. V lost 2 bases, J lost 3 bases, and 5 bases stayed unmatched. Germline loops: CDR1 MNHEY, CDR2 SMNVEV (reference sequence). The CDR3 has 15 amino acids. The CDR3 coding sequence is TGTGCCAGCAGTTTAGCGGGAGGGCCCCTCTACGAGCAGTACTTC. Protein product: CASSLAGGPLYEQYF.

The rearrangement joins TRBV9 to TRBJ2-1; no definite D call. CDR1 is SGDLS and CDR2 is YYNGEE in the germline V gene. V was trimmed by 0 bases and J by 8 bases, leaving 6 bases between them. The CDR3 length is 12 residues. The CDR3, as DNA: TGTGCCAGCAGCGTAGAGGAATATGAGCAGTTCTTC. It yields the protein CASSVEEYEQFF.

Here the CDR3 DNA reads TGTGCCAACGGCCCGGCTAGCGGAAACCCCCTGAACACCGGGGAGCTGTTTTTT. Translation: CANGPASGNPLNTGELFF. This rearrangement joins TRBV7-2 to TRBJ2-2, with 7 bases matching TRBD2. After removal of 10 bases from V and 1 base from J, the junction contained 18 bases not matched to a gene. CDR3 length: 18 amino acids. Germline CDR1 is SGHTA and CDR2 is FQGNSA.

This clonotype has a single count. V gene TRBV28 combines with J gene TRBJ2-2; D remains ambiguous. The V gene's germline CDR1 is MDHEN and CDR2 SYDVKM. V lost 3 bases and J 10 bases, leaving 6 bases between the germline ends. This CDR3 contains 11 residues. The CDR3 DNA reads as TGTGCCAGCAGTTTTGGCTTGGAGCTGTTTTTT. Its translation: CASSFGLELFF.

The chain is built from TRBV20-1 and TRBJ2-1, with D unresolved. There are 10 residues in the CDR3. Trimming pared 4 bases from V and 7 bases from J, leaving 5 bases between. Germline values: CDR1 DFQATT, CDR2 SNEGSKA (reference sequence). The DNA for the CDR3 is TGCAGTGCTAAAAAAAATGAGCAGTTCTTC. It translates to CSAKKNEQFF.

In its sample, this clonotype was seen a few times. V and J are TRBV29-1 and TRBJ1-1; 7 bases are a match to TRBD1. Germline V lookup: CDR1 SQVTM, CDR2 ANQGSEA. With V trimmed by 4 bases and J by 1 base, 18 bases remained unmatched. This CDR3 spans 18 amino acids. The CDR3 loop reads CSVGEGPTGSGWNTEAFF. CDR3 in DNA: TGCAGCGTTGGAGAGGGCCCGACAGGGTCGGGATGGAACACTGAAGCTTTCTTT.